This is a list of T cell receptor beta chains from one sample in a study of cytotoxic CD8 clonotypes in ibrutinib-treated CLL. The protocol was immunoSEQ multiplex PCR, while the TCRdb copy is restricted to in-frame clones and leaves out a portion. The top ten clones hold roughly 6% of a sample with 250,000 to 350,000 clones, around 76% of them seen once. Sequencing was performed on PBMCs, taken at disease progression, from a patient treated with ibrutinib. These receptors were obtained from a human donor with chronic lymphocytic leukemia. CDR3s include the opening cysteine and the closing phenylalanine or tryptophan. Each record gives: clone size, J gene, D gene, V gene, CDR3 protein, CDR3 DNA. The D gene is left open where the match is weak. Only some rows state a clone size, as once, few, many or a class for expanded clones.

size: .
J: TRBJ2-3
D: TRBD1
V: TRBV2
CDR3: CAIQGARGTDTQYF
DNA: TGTGCCATACAGGGGGCCCGGGGCACAGATACGCAGTATTTT

size: .
J: TRBJ1-5
D: TRBD1
V: TRBV19
CDR3: CASSIDPGGPNNQPQHF
DNA: TGTGCCAGTAGTATAGATCCAGGGGGCCCTAACAATCAGCCCCAGCATTTT

size: .
J: TRBJ2-7
D: TRBD2
V: TRBV4-1
CDR3: CASSHRTSGGVLYEQYF
DNA: TGCGCCAGCAGCCACAGGACTAGCGGGGGGGTTTTGTACGAGCAGTACTTC

size: .
J: TRBJ2-7
D: .
V: TRBV15
CDR3: CATSLTTSIYEQYF
DNA: TGTGCCACCAGCCTGACTACCTCGATCTACGAGCAGTACTTC

size: .
J: TRBJ2-2
D: TRBD1
V: TRBV9
CDR3: CASSVAPGGLVNTGELFF
DNA: TGTGCCAGCAGCGTAGCGCCAGGGGGCCTGGTTAACACCGGGGAGCTGTTTTTT

size: .
J: TRBJ1-6
D: .
V: TRBV7-2
CDR3: CASSPTGRNSPLHF
DNA: TGTGCCAGCAGCCCCACAGGGAGAAATTCACCCCTCCACTTT

size: .
J: TRBJ2-2
D: TRBD2
V: TRBV6-5
CDR3: CASSYSSGAGELFF
DNA: TGTGCCAGCAGTTACTCGAGCGGGGCCGGGGAGCTGTTTTTT

size: .
J: TRBJ2-3
D: TRBD1
V: TRBV18
CDR3: CASSRTGGPDTQYF
DNA: TGTGCCAGCTCTCGAACAGGGGGCCCAGATACGCAGTATTTT

size: .
J: TRBJ2-2
D: .
V: TRBV25-1
CDR3: CASSRTASNTGELFF
DNA: TGTGCCAGCAGCCGGACGGCCTCGAACACCGGGGAGCTGTTTTTT

size: .
J: TRBJ1-1
D: .
V: TRBV7-3
CDR3: CASSPRPGEAFF
DNA: TGTGCCAGCAGCCCGAGACCAGGGGAAGCTTTCTTT

size: .
J: TRBJ1-1
D: .
V: TRBV9
CDR3: CASSASGLVRTEAFF
DNA: TGTGCCAGCAGCGCGTCAGGGTTGGTACGCACTGAAGCTTTCTTT

size: .
J: TRBJ1-2
D: TRBD1
V: TRBV18
CDR3: CASSLQGGVTYGYTF
DNA: TGTGCCAGCTCACTCCAGGGGGGGGTGACCTATGGCTACACCTTC

size: .
J: TRBJ2-5
D: TRBD2
V: TRBV11-2
CDR3: CASSLVPAGVEETQYF
DNA: TGTGCCAGCAGCTTAGTCCCAGCGGGAGTTGAAGAGACCCAGTACTTC

size: few
J: TRBJ1-2
D: .
V: TRBV29-1
CDR3: CSVGAYGYTF
DNA: TGCAGCGTTGGCGCCTATGGCTACACCTTC

size: once
J: TRBJ1-5
D: .
V: TRBV23-1
CDR3: CASSRVDFALNQPQHF
DNA: TGCGCCAGCAGTCGAGTGGATTTCGCTCTCAATCAGCCCCAGCATTTT

size: .
J: TRBJ2-3
D: .
V: TRBV6-5
CDR3: CASSYSGDFTDTQYF
DNA: TGTGCCAGCAGTTACTCAGGAGACTTCACAGATACGCAGTATTTT

size: once
J: TRBJ1-6
D: .
V: TRBV14
CDR3: CASSQGRGGSPLHF
DNA: TGTGCCAGCAGCCAAGGACGGGGTGGTTCACCCCTCCACTTT

size: few
J: TRBJ2-7
D: .
V: TRBV27
CDR3: CASSFRRDYEQYF
DNA: TGTGCCAGCAGTTTCAGACGGGACTACGAGCAGTACTTC

size: .
J: TRBJ2-7
D: .
V: TRBV9
CDR3: CASSVVNGEQYF
DNA: TGTGCCAGCAGCGTAGTGAACGGGGAGCAGTACTTC

size: .
J: TRBJ2-7
D: TRBD1
V: TRBV5-6
CDR3: CASSLRQGSYEQYF
DNA: TGTGCCAGCAGCCTTCGACAGGGCTCCTACGAGCAGTACTTC

size: few
J: TRBJ1-5
D: .
V: TRBV7-2
CDR3: CASSSSGRPNQPQHF
DNA: TGTGCCAGCAGCTCGAGCGGCAGGCCCAATCAGCCCCAGCATTTT

size: .
J: TRBJ2-5
D: .
V: TRBV5-5
CDR3: CASSKARGQETQYF
DNA: TGTGCCAGCAGCAAGGCCCGCGGCCAAGAGACCCAGTACTTC

size: .
J: TRBJ1-2
D: .
V: TRBV5-4
CDR3: CASSVDNGYGYTF
DNA: TGTGCCAGCAGCGTGGACAATGGCTATGGCTACACCTTC

size: .
J: TRBJ2-7
D: .
V: TRBV5-1
CDR3: CASSLAGQQYF
DNA: TGCGCCAGCAGCTTGGCGGGTCAGCAGTACTTC

size: few
J: TRBJ2-7
D: .
V: TRBV5-1
CDR3: CASSLGQGVRYEQYF
DNA: TGCGCCAGCAGCTTGGGCCAGGGTGTAAGGTACGAGCAGTACTTC

size: .
J: TRBJ2-2
D: .
V: TRBV7-9
CDR3: CASSPRGGLNTGELFF
DNA: TGTGCCAGCAGCCCCCGAGGTGGACTAAACACCGGGGAGCTGTTTTTT

size: .
J: TRBJ2-7
D: TRBD2
V: TRBV29-1
CDR3: CSVGGLAGGYGEQYF
DNA: TGCAGCGTTGGAGGACTAGCGGGAGGGTACGGCGAGCAGTACTTC

size: .
J: TRBJ2-2
D: TRBD1
V: TRBV2
CDR3: CASSIRDRVTGELFF
DNA: TGTGCCAGCAGTATCCGGGACAGGGTCACCGGGGAGCTGTTTTTT

size: few
J: TRBJ2-7
D: .
V: TRBV14
CDR3: CASKKSGSYEQYF
DNA: TGTGCCAGCAAAAAGTCAGGCTCCTACGAGCAGTACTTC

size: .
J: TRBJ1-5
D: .
V: TRBV23-1
CDR3: CASSHSPGTKVYSNQPQHF
DNA: TGCGCCAGCAGTCACTCCCCGGGGACCAAAGTGTATAGCAATCAGCCCCAGCATTTT

size: .
J: TRBJ2-7
D: TRBD2
V: TRBV28
CDR3: CASSLTSGTPRGNEQYF
DNA: TGTGCCAGCAGTTTAACTAGCGGGACCCCTCGGGGAAACGAGCAGTACTTC

size: .
J: TRBJ1-2
D: .
V: TRBV5-6
CDR3: CASSSSGFYGYTF
DNA: TGTGCCAGCAGCTCGTCAGGGTTTTATGGCTACACCTTC

size: .
J: TRBJ2-7
D: TRBD2
V: TRBV25-1
CDR3: CASNERDGEQYF
DNA: TGTGCCAGCAATGAGCGGGATGGTGAGCAGTACTTC

size: .
J: TRBJ2-1
D: TRBD2
V: TRBV7-9
CDR3: CASSPPSSGRWNEQFF
DNA: TGTGCCAGCAGCCCCCCCTCTAGCGGGAGATGGAATGAGCAGTTCTTC

size: once
J: TRBJ2-3
D: .
V: TRBV25-1
CDR3: CASSASTTDTQYF
DNA: TGTGCCAGCAGCGCCTCAACCACAGATACGCAGTATTTT

size: .
J: TRBJ2-3
D: .
V: TRBV11-3
CDR3: CASSLVPGSGTQYF
DNA: TGTGCCAGCAGCTTAGTCCCGGGCAGTGGGACGCAGTATTTT

size: few
J: TRBJ1-4
D: .
V: TRBV7-3
CDR3: CASSLTGQGLRLATNEKLFF
DNA: TGTGCCAGCAGCTTAACGGGTCAGGGGCTCCGGCTTGCAACTAATGAAAAACTGTTTTTT

size: .
J: TRBJ1-2
D: .
V: TRBV18
CDR3: CASSPIGNPNYGYTF
DNA: TGTGCCAGCTCACCAATCGGGAACCCTAACTATGGCTACACCTTC

size: .
J: TRBJ2-1
D: TRBD2
V: TRBV9
CDR3: CASSVASGGVSNEQFF
DNA: TGTGCCAGCAGCGTAGCAAGCGGGGGTGTCTCTAATGAGCAGTTCTTC

size: .
J: TRBJ1-2
D: .
V: TRBV19
CDR3: CASSPWTASHGYTF
DNA: TGTGCCAGTAGTCCATGGACAGCGTCACATGGCTACACCTTC

size: .
J: TRBJ2-1
D: .
V: TRBV18
CDR3: CASSPGPSFGQFF
DNA: TGTGCCAGCTCACCGGGACCCTCCTTCGGGCAGTTCTTC

size: .
J: TRBJ2-3
D: .
V: TRBV6-6
CDR3: CASTSARGAGTDTQYF
DNA: TGTGCCAGCACCTCCGCCCGGGGGGCAGGCACAGATACGCAGTATTTT

size: .
J: TRBJ2-7
D: .
V: TRBV6-6
CDR3: CASSYGGQKYEQYF
DNA: TGTGCCAGCAGTTACGGCGGACAGAAATACGAGCAGTACTTC

size: .
J: TRBJ2-7
D: .
V: TRBV10-3
CDR3: CAISQGTYEQYF
DNA: TGTGCCATCAGTCAGGGCACCTACGAGCAGTACTTC

size: once
J: TRBJ1-4
D: .
V: TRBV5-5
CDR3: CASSFGHHKGEKLFF
DNA: TGTGCCAGCAGCTTCGGACACCACAAGGGTGAAAAACTGTTTTTT

size: few
J: TRBJ1-2
D: .
V: TRBV7-9
CDR3: CASSLGQVNGYTF
DNA: TGTGCCAGCAGCTTGGGTCAGGTTAATGGCTACACCTTC